This T cell receptor (beta chain) is drawn from a study of T-cell memory formation after mild COVID-19. The table lists this clonotype with many counts. TCRdb passed the 5' RACE reads through MiXCR, listing each CDR3 protein once. In the table there are 300,000 to 400,000 distinct CDR3 sequences, around 28% of which are singletons. The length of the CDR3 is 13 residues. The germline CDR1 and CDR2 sequences are DFQATT and SNEGSKA (reference sequence). The V end lost 0 bases, the J end lost 3 bases, and 8 bases lay between the germline ends. The V and J genes are TRBV20-1 and TRBJ1-2, with a tentative D call TRBD1 (5 bases). This clonotype was obtained from an adult woman who had mild COVID-19 (a few samples of this study predate the infection). Cell type and time point are not known. The sample comprised PBMCs or a T cell subset sorted from them (not recorded which). The DNA for the CDR3 is TGCAGTGCTAGAGATAGGGGCTACTATGGCTACACCTTC. Translated, it gives CSARDRGYYGYTF.